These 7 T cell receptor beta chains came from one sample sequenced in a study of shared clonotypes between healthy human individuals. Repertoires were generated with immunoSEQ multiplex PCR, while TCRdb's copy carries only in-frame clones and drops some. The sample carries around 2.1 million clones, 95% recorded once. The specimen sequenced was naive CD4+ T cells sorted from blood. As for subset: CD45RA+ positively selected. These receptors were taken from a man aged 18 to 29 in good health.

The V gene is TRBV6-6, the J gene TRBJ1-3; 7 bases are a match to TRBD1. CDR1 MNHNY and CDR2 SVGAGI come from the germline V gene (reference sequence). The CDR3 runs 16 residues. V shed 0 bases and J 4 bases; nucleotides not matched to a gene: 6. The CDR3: CASSYSGPGGGNTIYF. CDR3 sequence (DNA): TGTGCCAGCAGTTACTCCGGCCCAGGGGGAGGAAACACCATATATTTT.

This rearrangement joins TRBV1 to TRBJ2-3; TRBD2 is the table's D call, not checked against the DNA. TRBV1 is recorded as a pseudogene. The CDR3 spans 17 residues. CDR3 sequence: CTSSRGGLAGHTDTQYF. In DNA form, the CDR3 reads TGCACCAGCAGCCGGGGGGGGCTAGCGGGGCACACAGATACGCAGTATTTT.

CDR3 amino acids: CASSLAEGGYGYTF. DNA for the CDR3: TGTGCCAGCAGCTTAGCAGAGGGAGGCTATGGCTACACCTTC. This sequence joins TRBV7-9 and TRBJ1-2, with D uncertain. Germline CDR1 reads SEHNR; CDR2 reads FQNEAQ (reference sequence). V was pared by 0 bases and J by 4 bases, with 9 bases between. The CDR3 is 14 amino acids.

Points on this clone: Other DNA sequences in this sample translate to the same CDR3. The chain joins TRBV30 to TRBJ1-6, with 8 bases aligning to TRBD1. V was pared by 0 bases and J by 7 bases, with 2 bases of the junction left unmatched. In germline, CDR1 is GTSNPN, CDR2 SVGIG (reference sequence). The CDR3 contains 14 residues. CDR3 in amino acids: CAWSVAGGNSPLHF. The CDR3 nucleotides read TGTGCCTGGAGTGTAGCAGGGGGCAATTCACCCCTCCACTTT. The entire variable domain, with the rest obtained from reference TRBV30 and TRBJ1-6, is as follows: SQTIHQWPATLVQPVGSPLSLECTVEGTSNPNLYWYRQAAGRGLQLLFYSVGIGQISSEVPQNLSASRPQDRQFILSSKKLLLSDSGFYLCAWSVAGGNSPLHFGNGTRLTVT.

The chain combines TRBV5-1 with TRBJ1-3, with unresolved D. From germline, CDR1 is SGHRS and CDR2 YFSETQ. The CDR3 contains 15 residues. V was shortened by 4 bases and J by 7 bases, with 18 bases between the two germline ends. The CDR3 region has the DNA TGCGCCAGCAGCCCCTACAGTACCTCCGGGAACACCATATATTTT. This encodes CASSPYSTSGNTIYF.

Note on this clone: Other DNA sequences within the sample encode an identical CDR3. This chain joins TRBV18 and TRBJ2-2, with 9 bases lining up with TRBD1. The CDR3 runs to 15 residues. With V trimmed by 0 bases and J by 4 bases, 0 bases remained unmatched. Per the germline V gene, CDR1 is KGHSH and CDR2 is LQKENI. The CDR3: CASSPPGQGTGELFF. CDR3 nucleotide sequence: TGTGCCAGCTCACCACCGGGACAGGGCACCGGGGAGCTGTTTTTT.

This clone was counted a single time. The CDR3 spells CASSLMAGNYGYTF. CDR3 sequence (DNA): TGTGCCAGCAGTTTAATGGCAGGGAACTATGGCTACACCTTC. This chain joins TRBV28 and TRBJ1-2, with D possibly being TRBD1 (5 bases). This CDR3 contains 14 residues. Germline assignment: CDR1 MDHEN and CDR2 SYDVKM. Trimming left V 2 bases short and J 2 bases short, with 9 bases between.